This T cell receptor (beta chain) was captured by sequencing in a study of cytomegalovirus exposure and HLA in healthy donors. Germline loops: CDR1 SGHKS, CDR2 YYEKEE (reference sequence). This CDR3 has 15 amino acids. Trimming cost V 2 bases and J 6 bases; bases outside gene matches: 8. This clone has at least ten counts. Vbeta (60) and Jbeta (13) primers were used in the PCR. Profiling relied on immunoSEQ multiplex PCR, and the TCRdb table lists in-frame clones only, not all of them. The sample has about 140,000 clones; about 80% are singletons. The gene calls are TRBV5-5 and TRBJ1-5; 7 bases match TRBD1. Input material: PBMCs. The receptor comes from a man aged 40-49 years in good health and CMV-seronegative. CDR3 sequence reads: CASSFGTGVLQPQHF. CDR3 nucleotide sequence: TGTGCCAGCAGCTTCGGAACAGGGGTTCTTCAGCCCCAGCATTTT.